This T cell receptor (beta chain) was retrieved from a study of cytomegalovirus exposure and HLA in healthy donors. In the case of this clone: Its antigen remains unknown.

PCR used 60 Vbeta primers and 13 Jbeta primers. Original handling: In a later analysis, the count reached approximately 80 million unique TCR beta chains, with about 12 million shared. Sequenced by immunoSEQ multiplex PCR; TCRdb stores in-frame clones only, minus some. V and J calls and clone size follow that table, whereas D and trimming were derived from the DNA. The table includes about 140,000 clones, roughly four fifths detected once. The CDR3 has 14 amino acids. The V segment lost 2 bases and the J segment 3 bases; nucleotides outside the gene matches: 3. Germline V gene data show CDR1 as SGHRS and CDR2 as YFSETQ. Whole-study results and caveats: According to a later analysis, donors in an Asian-associated ancestry cluster reportedly had fewer N-insertions than the 666-donor mean. Researchers reported that a few CMV-associated chains were confirmed in vitro as CMV antigen-specific.

This TCR came from a man aged 18-30 years in good health and CMV-seropositive. The chain combines TRBV5-1 with TRBJ2-5; 8 bases match TRBD1. Sample: PBMCs. The CDR3 nucleotides are TGCGCCAGCAGCTTCGGGACAGGAGAAGAGACCCAGTACTTC. Amino acids: CASSFGTGEETQYF.